The 8 T cell receptor beta chains given below trace back to one sample, sequenced in a study of blood T cell repertoires in COVID-19. Sequenced by immunoSEQ multiplex PCR; TCRdb stores in-frame clones only, minus some. The data contain 200,000 to 250,000 clones, roughly 81% of them singletons. The sample consisted of peripheral blood. These receptors came from a man aged 50 to 59 who had recovered from COVID-19.

The chain recombines TRBV7-2 with TRBJ2-3; 8 bases are shared with TRBD2. With V trimmed by 2 bases and J by 5 bases, 9 bases remained unmatched. Germline loops: CDR1 SGHTA, CDR2 FQGNSA. The CDR3 extends over 16 amino acids. The CDR3 DNA reads as TGTGCCAGCAGCTTAAATGCGGGAGGATCCATAGATACGCAGTATTTT. Translating gives CASSLNAGGSIDTQYF.

The V call is TRBV28, the J call TRBJ1-6; maybe TRBD1 (5 bases). V gave up 4 bases and J gave up 11 bases, with 15 bases separating them. The CDR3 sequence is 14 residues long. Germline V gives CDR1 MDHEN, CDR2 SYDVKM. Here the CDR3 reads CASSSGTPLTPLHF. As DNA, the CDR3 is TGTGCCAGCAGTTCCGGGACTCCCCTCACACCCCTCCACTTT.

The chain has TRBV25-1 and TRBJ2-1, with 9 bases lining up with TRBD2. V dropped 3 bases and J dropped 4; count of bases not matched to a gene: 7. Germline CDR1 and CDR2: MGHDK and SYGVNS. CDR3 length: 16 residues. The chain's CDR3 is CASSDSGLAGYNEQFF. The CDR3 DNA sequence: TGTGCCAGCAGTGACTCGGGACTAGCCGGGTACAATGAGCAGTTCTTC.

This clone was counted only a few times. Other DNA variants within this sample encode the same CDR3. V is TRBV27 and J is TRBJ1-4; perhaps TRBD1 as D (5 bases). Germline V lookup: CDR1 MNHEY, CDR2 SMNVEV (reference sequence). The germline V and J ends were trimmed by 6 bases and 2 bases, with 10 bases remaining between them. CDR3 length equals 14 residues. The CDR3 nucleotides are TGTGCCAGCAGCAACAGGTTTACTAATGAAAAACTGTTTTTT. Translating it yields CASSNRFTNEKLFF.

The chain employs TRBV7-2 and TRBJ2-7, with TRBD2 identical over 14 bases. J gave up 6 bases and V 4 bases, and 17 bases lay outside the gene matches. CDR1 is SGHTA and CDR2 is FQGNSA in the germline V gene. The CDR3 runs 19 residues. The chain's CDR3 is CASSYRRLAGGPGTGEQYF. Written as DNA, the CDR3 is TGTGCCAGCAGCTACAGACGACTAGCGGGAGGGCCAGGGACTGGCGAGCAGTACTTC. The variable domain in full, completed from reference TRBV7-2 and TRBJ2-7, reads GAGVSQSPSNKVTEKGKDVELRCDPISGHTALYWYRQSLGQGLEFLIYFQGNSAPDKSGLPSDRFSAERTGGSVSTLTIQRTQQEDSAVYLCASSYRRLAGGPGTGEQYFGPGTRLTVT.

This clone is a singleton in its sample. The V gene is TRBV7-9, the J gene TRBJ1-3; TRBD1 matches 7 bases. In germline, CDR1 is SEHNR, CDR2 FQNEAQ (reference sequence). The CDR3 sequence is 15 residues long. Unmatched junction bases numbered 6, after V lost 5 bases and J lost 2 bases. The CDR3 nucleotides read TGTGCCAGCAGCCCTCCCGGGACAGCTGGAAACACCATATATTTT. Translating it yields CASSPPGTAGNTIYF.

CDR3 in amino acids: CASSPGATRDHNEQFF. CDR3 DNA sequence: TGCGCCAGCAGCCCTGGGGCTACCCGAGACCATAATGAGCAGTTCTTC. This sequence joins TRBV5-1 and TRBJ2-1; perhaps TRBD1 as D (5 bases). The CDR3 contains 16 residues. V was trimmed by 4 bases and J by 7 bases, leaving 21 bases between them. Germline V gene lookup returns CDR1 SGHRS and CDR2 YFSETQ.

V usage is TRBV7-6 and J usage is TRBJ2-6; 7 nucleotides agree with TRBD1. This CDR3 contains 15 residues. The germline V gene has CDR1 SGHVS and CDR2 FNYEAQ. V shed 5 bases and J 1 base; nucleotides not matched to a gene: 2. The CDR3 nucleotides are TGTGCCAGCAGCCCGGGACAGTCTGGGGCCAACGTCCTGACTTTC. Amino acids: CASSPGQSGANVLTF.